These 27 T cell receptor beta chains originate from one sample sequenced in a study of blood T cell repertoires in COVID-19. Some clones are missing from TCRdb's copy, which holds only in-frame ones; the method was immunoSEQ multiplex PCR. This sample carries a few hundred thousand clones, about 86% of them seen once, and the ten largest clones take around 5.9%. Sequencing was done on a sample of peripheral blood. The receptor source for this set is a man between 60 and 75 years old with acute or convalescent COVID-19.

This clone was seen more than once but under ten times. The CDR3 spells CASSLEGTRGGYTF. In nucleotides, the CDR3 is TGCGCCAGCAGCTTGGAAGGGACAAGGGGCGGCTACACCTTC. The J gene is TRBJ1-2, the V gene TRBV5-1; D is possibly TRBD1 (6 bases). Germline V lookup: CDR1 SGHRS, CDR2 YFSETQ. CDR3 length: 14 amino acids. With 0 bases removed from V and 8 bases from J, the gap between germline ends came to 14 bases. Full variable domain (remainder filled in from reference TRBV5-1 and TRBJ1-2): KAGVTQTPRYLIKTRGQQVTLSCSPISGHRSVSWYQQTPGQGLQFLFEYFSETQRNKGNFPGRFSGRQFSNSRSEMNVSTLELGDSALYLCASSLEGTRGGYTFGSGTRLTVV.

This clone was observed a single time. The rearrangement joins TRBV6-5 to TRBJ2-7; 11 positions agree with TRBD2. V dropped 0 bases and J dropped 5; count of bases not matched to a gene: 0. Germline V gene data show CDR1 as MNHEY and CDR2 as SVGAGI. This CDR3 is built from 14 residues. CDR3 nucleotides: TGTGCCAGCAGTTACTCGACTAGCGGGAACGAGCAGTACTTC. Its protein is CASSYSTSGNEQYF.

The J gene is TRBJ2-7, the V gene TRBV5-1; no reliable D call. The V gene's germline CDR1 is SGHRS and CDR2 YFSETQ. Trimming stripped 0 bases from V and 1 base from J, with 11 bases between. The CDR3 spans 15 residues. Here the CDR3 DNA reads TGCGCCAGCAGCTTGGAACCAACTCGTTCCTACGAGCAGTACTTC. This gives the protein CASSLEPTRSYEQYF.

This clone has a handful of counts. The chain combines TRBV9 with TRBJ2-2; 7 bases are a match to TRBD2. Germline CDR1 and CDR2: SGDLS and YYNGEE. J gave up 6 bases and V 0 bases, and 8 bases lay outside the gene matches. There are 16 residues in the CDR3. The CDR3 coding sequence is TGTGCCAGCAGCGTAGAAGGACTAGTGGTCTCCGGGGAGCTGTTTTTT. Residues: CASSVEGLVVSGELFF.

The chain links TRBV3-1 (or the pseudogene TRBV3-2) to TRBJ1-6, with D perhaps TRBD1 (5 bases). Germline CDR1 is LGHDT and CDR2 is YNNKEL (reference sequence). The CDR3 is 15 amino acids. Trimming removed 9 bases from V and 6 bases from J, with 18 bases in between. The CDR3 sequence: CARIEGAQLNSPLHF. The CDR3 nucleotides are TGTGCCAGAATAGAAGGGGCCCAACTTAATTCACCCCTCCACTTT.

The rearrangement links TRBV10-3 to TRBJ2-7, with 7 nucleotides matching TRBD1. The germline V gene encodes CDR1 ENHRY and CDR2 SYGVKD. V lost 8 bases to trimming and J lost 1 base; unmatched junction nucleotides: 5. CDR3 length equals 13 residues. CDR3: CAIQPGQSYEQYF. CDR3 nucleotide sequence: TGTGCCATCCAACCGGGACAGTCCTACGAGCAGTACTTC.

The chain couples TRBV2 to TRBJ1-1; no reliable D call. V lost 6 bases and J lost 1, with 3 bases in between. The CDR3 has 11 residues. Germline V lookup: CDR1 SNHLY, CDR2 FYNNEI. The CDR3 region has the DNA TGTGCCAGCAGAGCGAACACTGAAGCTTTCTTT. Translating gives CASRANTEAFF. Looking up the rest from reference TRBV2 and TRBJ1-1 gives the full variable domain: EPEVTQTPSHQVTQMGQEVILRCVPISNHLYFYWYRQILGQKVEFLVSFYNNEISEKSEIFDDQFSVERPDGSNFTLKIRSTKLEDSAMYFCASRANTEAFFGQGTRLTVV.

The V gene is TRBV6-6, the J gene TRBJ1-3; D is possibly TRBD1 (5 bases). CDR3 size: 15 residues. Trimming stripped 2 bases from V and 3 bases from J, with 11 bases between. The germline CDR1 and CDR2 sequences are MNHNY and SVGAGI (reference sequence). DNA of the CDR3: TGTGCCAGCAGTTACGAAGCGGGGGTTGGAAACACCATATATTTT. This encodes CASSYEAGVGNTIYF.

The chain has TRBV3-1 (or the pseudogene TRBV3-2) and TRBJ1-2, with unresolved D. The CDR3 consists of 16 residues. Germline values: CDR1 LGHDT, CDR2 YNNKEL (reference sequence). V was trimmed by 0 bases and J by 8 bases, leaving 19 bases between them. Here the CDR3 DNA reads TGTGCCAGCAGCCAAGATTGGGCCCCATCGTCTCCCGGCTACACCTTC. It yields the protein CASSQDWAPSSPGYTF.

This chain links TRBV11-3 with TRBJ1-1, with D unclear. Per germline, CDR1 SGHNT and CDR2 YENEEA. This CDR3 has 14 amino acids. Trimming removed 4 bases at V and 4 bases at J, with 13 bases between. In DNA form, the CDR3 reads TGTGCCAGCAGCTCCGCCACAGTTGGCACTGAAGCTTTCTTT. It codes for CASSSATVGTEAFF.

The rearrangement links TRBV7-2 to TRBJ1-2, with TRBD1 identical over 7 bases. CDR1 and CDR2 (germline): SGHTA, FQGNSA. The V segment lost 2 bases and the J segment 3 bases; nucleotides outside the gene matches: 12. The CDR3 extends over 17 amino acids. CDR3 protein: CASSLRAGGTAYYGYTF. The DNA of the CDR3 is TGTGCCAGCAGCTTAAGGGCCGGCGGGACAGCTTACTATGGCTACACCTTC.

The chain combines TRBV5-1 with TRBJ2-7; D not resolved. The V end lost 0 bases, the J end lost 5 bases, and 12 bases lay between the germline ends. The CDR3 length is 14 residues. Germline V gives CDR1 SGHRS, CDR2 YFSETQ. The CDR3 here is CASSLVGPPDEQYF. Written as DNA, the CDR3 is TGCGCCAGCAGCTTGGTCGGTCCCCCGGACGAGCAGTACTTC.

V is TRBV5-1 and J is TRBJ1-6; 8 bases match TRBD1. Unmatched junction bases numbered 2, after V lost 2 bases and J lost 4 bases. The CDR3 has 15 amino acids. CDR1 and CDR2 from the germline V gene are SGHRS and YFSETQ. The CDR3 bases are TGCGCCAGCAGCTTCGGACAGGGATATAATTCACCCCTCCACTTT. Its translation: CASSFGQGYNSPLHF.

The J gene is TRBJ1-3, the V gene TRBV9; no clear D gene. The V gene's germline CDR1 is SGDLS and CDR2 YYNGEE. The V gene lost 0 bases and the J gene lost 4 bases, with 14 bases spanning the gap. The CDR3 runs 16 residues. CDR3 protein: CASSVGPEAGGNTIYF. The CDR3 DNA follows: TGTGCCAGCAGCGTAGGGCCGGAGGCGGGCGGAAACACCATATATTTT.

The CDR3 protein is CASSLGGVGIGEQYF. The CDR3 DNA follows: TGTGCCAGCAGTTTAGGGGGCGTTGGTATTGGCGAGCAGTACTTC. The chain links TRBV28 to TRBJ2-7, with a tentative D call TRBD1 (6 bases). CDR1 and CDR2 from the germline V gene are MDHEN and SYDVKM. Deletions cut 2 bases from V and 6 bases from J, with 17 bases between. The length of the CDR3 is 15 residues.

This clone is a singleton in its sample. The gene calls are TRBV5-4 and TRBJ2-3, with 10 bases fitting TRBD2. This CDR3 has 16 residues. The germline gives CDR1 SGHNT, CDR2 YYREEE (reference sequence). The J segment lost 2 bases and the V segment lost 4 bases, leaving 7 bases of the junction unmatched. CDR3 coding DNA: TGTGCCAGCAGCACCCTAGCGGGAGAGCCCACAGATACGCAGTATTTT. Translated: CASSTLAGEPTDTQYF.

The V and J genes are TRBV29-1 and TRBJ1-1; D perhaps matches TRBD1 (6 bases). The CDR3 length is 13 residues. V lost 7 bases, J lost 2 bases, and 14 bases lay in between. Germline-derived CDR1 and CDR2 are SQVTM and ANQGSEA. The CDR3, as DNA: TGCAGCGCAGGGGTGGGCCACAACACTGAAGCTTTCTTT. Encoded protein: CSAGVGHNTEAFF.

CDR3 sequence (DNA): TGTGCCACCAGTGACTCCCGACAGGGGAGCACAGATACGCAGTATTTT. Protein: CATSDSRQGSTDTQYF. The chain joins TRBV24-1 to TRBJ2-3; 8 bases align to TRBD1. This CDR3 spans 16 amino acids. Trimming removed 4 bases from V and 0 bases from J; junction bases left unmatched: 5. Germline CDR1 reads KGHDR; CDR2 reads SFDVKD.

The CDR3 bases are TGTGCCAGTAGTATTAGTCAGAGGGACACTGAAGCTTTCTTT. It yields the protein CASSISQRDTEAFF. The chain combines TRBV19 with TRBJ1-1; D not certain. This CDR3 contains 14 residues. Germline CDR1 and CDR2: LNHDA and SQIVND (reference sequence). V was trimmed by 3 bases and J by 3 bases, leaving 11 bases between them.

The chain has TRBV6-5 and TRBJ1-2; TRBD1 agrees at 8 bases. In germline, CDR1 is MNHEY, CDR2 SVGAGI. V trimming: 6 bases; J trimming: 7 bases; junction bases outside the gene matches: 7. CDR3 length: 13 residues. The CDR3 DNA sequence: TGTGCCAGCAGAGCCCAGGGGGCGGGTGGCTACACCTTC. As protein: CASRAQGAGGYTF.

This chain connects TRBV28 to TRBJ2-7; tentatively, D is TRBD2 (5 bases). V was trimmed by 6 bases and J by 7 bases, leaving 16 bases between them. The CDR3 contains 13 residues. Germline CDR1 MDHEN, CDR2 SYDVKM. The CDR3 nucleotides are TGTGCCAGCAGCCCCCCCGGGGTTCGGGAGCAGTACTTC. The encoded protein is CASSPPGVREQYF. Complete variable domain (other parts from reference TRBV28 and TRBJ2-7): DVKVTQSSRYLVKRTGEKVFLECVQDMDHENMFWYRQDPGLGLRLIYFSYDVKMKEKGDIPEGYSVSREKKERFSLILESASTNQTSMYLCASSPPGVREQYFGPGTRLTVT.

The chain uses TRBV11-2 and TRBJ1-1; TRBD1 might be the D (6 bases). From germline, CDR1 is SGHAT and CDR2 FQNNGV. CDR3 length: 14 residues. Trimming took 8 bases from V and 9 from J, leaving 22 bases between them. CDR3 loop: CASRPYIGQRKAFF. The CDR3 region has the DNA TGTGCCAGCCGCCCTTATATTGGACAGCGTAAAGCTTTCTTT. Based on the CDR3 plus reference TRBV11-2 and TRBJ1-1, the full variable domain is EAGVAQSPRYKIIEKRQSVAFWCNPISGHATLYWYQQILGQGPKLLIQFQNNGVVDDSQLPKDRFSAERLKGVDSTLKIQPAKLEDSAVYLCASRPYIGQRKAFFGQGTRLTVV.

This clone was recorded once. The chain recombines TRBV18 with TRBJ1-4, with TRBD1 matching 8 bases. V gave up 4 bases and J gave up 7 bases; unmatched junction bases: 2. Germline lookup yields CDR1 KGHSH and CDR2 LQKENI. The CDR3 extends over 13 amino acids. CDR3 coding DNA: TGTGCCAGCTCACAGGACAGGGTTGAAAAACTGTTTTTT. This gives the protein CASSQDRVEKLFF.

J is TRBJ2-1 and V is TRBV19, with 10 bases that match TRBD2. In germline, CDR1 is LNHDA, CDR2 SQIVND (reference sequence). Germline trimming cut 5 bases from V and 0 bases from J; bases unmatched to any gene: 4. The CDR3 runs to 16 residues. The CDR3 sequence is CASSLAGGLSYNEQFF. The CDR3 bases are TGTGCCAGTAGTTTAGCGGGAGGACTCTCCTACAATGAGCAGTTCTTC.

The genes are TRBV12-3 or TRBV12-4 and TRBJ2-1; the D gene is possibly TRBD1 (6 bases). V lost 6 bases and J lost 7, with 13 bases in between. The CDR3 runs to 13 residues. DNA for the CDR3: TGTGCCAGCAGCCATGACAGGACAAATGAGCAGTTCTTC. Translation: CASSHDRTNEQFF.

The chain uses TRBV5-1 and TRBJ2-1; 8 bases are a match to TRBD1. V shed 4 bases, J shed 6 bases, and the junction held 6 bases outside the gene matches. The CDR3 length is 14 residues. Germline lookup yields CDR1 SGHRS and CDR2 YFSETQ. CDR3 sequence: CASSQGQVVNEQFF. The CDR3 DNA follows: TGCGCCAGCAGCCAGGGACAGGTTGTCAATGAGCAGTTCTTC.

This clone was counted a single time. This chain connects TRBV15 to TRBJ2-1; perhaps TRBD2 as D (5 bases). This CDR3 is built from 14 residues. CDR1 and CDR2 (germline): LNHNV, YYDKDF (reference sequence). V dropped 3 bases and J dropped 5 bases, with 11 bases sitting between them. The CDR3 nucleotides read TGTGCCACCAGCAGGGCGGGTAGGGACAATGAGCAGTTCTTC. Amino acid sequence: CATSRAGRDNEQFF.